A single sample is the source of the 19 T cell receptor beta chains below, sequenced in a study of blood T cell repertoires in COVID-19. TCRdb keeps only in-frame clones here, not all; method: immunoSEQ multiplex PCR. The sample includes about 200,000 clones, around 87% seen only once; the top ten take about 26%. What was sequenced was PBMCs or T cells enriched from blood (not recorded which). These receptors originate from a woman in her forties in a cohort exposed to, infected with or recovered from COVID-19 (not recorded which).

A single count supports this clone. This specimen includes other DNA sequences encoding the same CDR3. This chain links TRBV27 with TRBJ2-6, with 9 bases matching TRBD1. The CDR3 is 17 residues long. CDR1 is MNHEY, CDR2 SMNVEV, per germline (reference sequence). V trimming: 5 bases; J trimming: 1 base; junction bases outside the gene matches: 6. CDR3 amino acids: CASSLRDRVSGANVLTF. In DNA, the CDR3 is TGTGCCAGCAGTCTCCGGGACAGGGTATCTGGGGCCAACGTCCTGACTTTC.

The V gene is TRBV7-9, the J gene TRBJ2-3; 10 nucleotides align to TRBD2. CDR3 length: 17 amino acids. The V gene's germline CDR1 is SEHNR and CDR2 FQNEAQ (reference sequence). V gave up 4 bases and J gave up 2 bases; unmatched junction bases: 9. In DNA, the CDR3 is TGTGCCAGCAGCTCCAAAGGACTAGCGGACCTCACAGATACGCAGTATTTT. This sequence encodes CASSSKGLADLTDTQYF.

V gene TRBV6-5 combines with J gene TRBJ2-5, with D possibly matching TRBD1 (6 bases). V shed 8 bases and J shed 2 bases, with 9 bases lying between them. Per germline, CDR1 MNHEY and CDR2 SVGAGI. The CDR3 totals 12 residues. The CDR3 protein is CASGGRQETQYF. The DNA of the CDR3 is TGTGCCAGCGGGGGCCGGCAAGAGACCCAGTACTTC.

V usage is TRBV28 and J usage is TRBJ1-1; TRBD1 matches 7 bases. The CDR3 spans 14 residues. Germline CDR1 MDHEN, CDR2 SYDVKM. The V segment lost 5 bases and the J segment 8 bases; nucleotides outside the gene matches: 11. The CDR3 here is CASSPPDRVWEAFF. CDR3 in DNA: TGTGCCAGCAGTCCGCCCGACAGGGTTTGGGAAGCTTTCTTT.

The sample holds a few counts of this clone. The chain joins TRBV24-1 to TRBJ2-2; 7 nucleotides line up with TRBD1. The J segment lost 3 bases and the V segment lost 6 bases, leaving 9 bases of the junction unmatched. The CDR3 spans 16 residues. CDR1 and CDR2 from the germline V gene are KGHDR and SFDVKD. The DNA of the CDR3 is TGTGCCACCAGTCTCTCCGGGGACAGAGACACCGGGGAGCTGTTTTTT. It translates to CATSLSGDRDTGELFF.

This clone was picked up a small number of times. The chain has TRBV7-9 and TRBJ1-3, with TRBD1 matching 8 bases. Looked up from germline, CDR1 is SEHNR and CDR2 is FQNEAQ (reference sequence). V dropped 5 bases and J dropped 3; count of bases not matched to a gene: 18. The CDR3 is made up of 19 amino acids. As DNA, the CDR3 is TGTGCCAGCAGCGCGGACAGGGACTCCCCTAAGATCCGTGGAAACACCATATATTTT. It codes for CASSADRDSPKIRGNTIYF.

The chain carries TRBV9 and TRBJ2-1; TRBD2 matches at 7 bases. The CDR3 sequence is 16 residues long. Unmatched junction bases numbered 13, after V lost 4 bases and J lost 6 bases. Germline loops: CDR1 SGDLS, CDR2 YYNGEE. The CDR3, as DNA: TGTGCCAGCAGCTCACATCGAAGCGGGGACGGCAATGAGCAGTTCTTC. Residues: CASSSHRSGDGNEQFF.

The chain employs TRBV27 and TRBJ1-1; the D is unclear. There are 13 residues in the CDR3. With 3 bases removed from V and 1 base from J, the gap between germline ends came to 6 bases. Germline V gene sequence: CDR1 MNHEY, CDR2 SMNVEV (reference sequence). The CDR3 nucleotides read TGTGCCAGCAGTTTGGGGAGGAACACTGAAGCTTTCTTT. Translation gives CASSLGRNTEAFF.

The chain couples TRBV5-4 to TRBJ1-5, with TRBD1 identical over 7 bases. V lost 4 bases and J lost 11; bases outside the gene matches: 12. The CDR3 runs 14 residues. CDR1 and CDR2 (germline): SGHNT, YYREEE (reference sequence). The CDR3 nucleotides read TGTGCCAGCAGCGTCGACTTCAACAGGGGTGCCCAGCATTTT. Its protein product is CASSVDFNRGAQHF. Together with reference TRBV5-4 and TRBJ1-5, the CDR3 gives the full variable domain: ETGVTQSPTHLIKTRGQQVTLRCSSQSGHNTVSWYQQALGQGPQFIFQYYREEENGRGNFPPRFSGLQFPNYSSELNVNALELDDSALYLCASSVDFNRGAQHFGDGTRLSIL.

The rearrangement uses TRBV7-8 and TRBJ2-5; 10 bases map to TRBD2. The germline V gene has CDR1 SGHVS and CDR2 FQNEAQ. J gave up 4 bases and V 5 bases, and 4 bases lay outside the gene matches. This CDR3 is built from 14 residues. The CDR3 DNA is TGTGCCAGCAGCACCCTAGCGGGAGTAGAGACCCAGTACTTC. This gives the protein CASSTLAGVETQYF.

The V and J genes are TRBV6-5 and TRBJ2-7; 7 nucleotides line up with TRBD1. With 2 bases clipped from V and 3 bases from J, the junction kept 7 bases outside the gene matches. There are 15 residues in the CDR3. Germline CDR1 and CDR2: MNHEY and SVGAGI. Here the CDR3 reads CASSYLGTEGYEQYF. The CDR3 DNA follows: TGTGCCAGCAGTTACCTGGGGACAGAGGGCTACGAGCAGTACTTC.

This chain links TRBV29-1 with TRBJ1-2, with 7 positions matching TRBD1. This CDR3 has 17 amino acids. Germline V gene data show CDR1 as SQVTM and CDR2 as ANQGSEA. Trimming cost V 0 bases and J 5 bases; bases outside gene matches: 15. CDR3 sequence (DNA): TGCAGCGTTGAAGAGGAGGACAGGCGATTCTATCGTTATGGCTACACCTTC. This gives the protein CSVEEEDRRFYRYGYTF.

The CDR3 DNA is TGTGCCAGCAGCCAAGGGACAGGGGGCGCGGGAGGCTACACCTTC. Translated, it gives CASSQGTGGAGGYTF. J is TRBJ1-2 and V is TRBV27, with 12 bases lining up with TRBD1. CDR3 size: 15 residues. Germline CDR1 MNHEY, CDR2 SMNVEV (reference sequence). V trimming: 6 bases; J trimming: 8 bases; junction bases outside the gene matches: 10.

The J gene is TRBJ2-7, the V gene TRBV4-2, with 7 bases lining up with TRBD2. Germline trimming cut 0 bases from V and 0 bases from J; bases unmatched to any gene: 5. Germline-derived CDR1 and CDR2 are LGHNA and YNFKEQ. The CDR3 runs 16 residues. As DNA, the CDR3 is TGTGCCAGCAGCCAAGAATTGGGCGGGAGCTCCTACGAGCAGTACTTC. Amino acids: CASSQELGGSSYEQYF.

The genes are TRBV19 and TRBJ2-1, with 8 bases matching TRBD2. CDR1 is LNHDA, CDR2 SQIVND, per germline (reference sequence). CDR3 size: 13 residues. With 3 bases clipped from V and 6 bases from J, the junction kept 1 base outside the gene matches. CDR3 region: CASSISGSNEQFF. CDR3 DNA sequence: TGTGCCAGTAGTATCAGCGGGAGCAATGAGCAGTTCTTC.

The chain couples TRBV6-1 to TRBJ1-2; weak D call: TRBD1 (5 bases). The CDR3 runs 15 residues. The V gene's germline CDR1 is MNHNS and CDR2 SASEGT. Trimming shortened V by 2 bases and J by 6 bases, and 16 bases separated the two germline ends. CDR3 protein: CASSEWTPKSNGYTF. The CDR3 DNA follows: TGTGCCAGCAGTGAATGGACACCCAAAAGCAATGGCTACACCTTC.

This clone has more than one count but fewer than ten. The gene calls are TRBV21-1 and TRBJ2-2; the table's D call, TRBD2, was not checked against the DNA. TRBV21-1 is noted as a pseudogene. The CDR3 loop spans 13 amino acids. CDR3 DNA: TGTGCCAGCAGCAAAGGGCTCCACCGGGGAGCTGTTTTT. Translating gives CASSKGLHRGAVF.

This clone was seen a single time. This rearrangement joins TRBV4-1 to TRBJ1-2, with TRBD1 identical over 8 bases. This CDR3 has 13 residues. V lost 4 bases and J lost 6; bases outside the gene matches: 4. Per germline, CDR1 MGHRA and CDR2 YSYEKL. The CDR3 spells CASSPRQGHGYTF. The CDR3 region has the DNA TGCGCCAGCAGCCCCCGACAGGGGCATGGCTACACCTTC.

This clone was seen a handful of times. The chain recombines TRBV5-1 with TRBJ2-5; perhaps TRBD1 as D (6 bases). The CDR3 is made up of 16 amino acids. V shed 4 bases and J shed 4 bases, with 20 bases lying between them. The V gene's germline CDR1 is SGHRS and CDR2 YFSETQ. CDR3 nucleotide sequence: TGCGCCAGCAGCCGAACAAAGTGGGGGCCTGCAGAGACCCAGTACTTC. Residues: CASSRTKWGPAETQYF. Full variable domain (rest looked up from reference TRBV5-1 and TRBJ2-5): KAGVTQTPRYLIKTRGQQVTLSCSPISGHRSVSWYQQTPGQGLQFLFEYFSETQRNKGNFPGRFSGRQFSNSRSEMNVSTLELGDSALYLCASSRTKWGPAETQYFGPGTRLLVL.